Following are 19 T cell receptor beta chains from one sample sequenced in a study. TCRdb analysed the 5' RACE reads with MiXCR anew, one entry per CDR3 protein. The profile covers approximately 50,000 distinct CDR3 sequences, with around 20% appearing a single time and 2.5% to 4% taken by the ten largest. Cells sorted as Tregs were CD4+, CD25+ and CD127-/low. Material for sequencing was tumor-infiltrating Tregs sorted from the breast tumor. These receptors came from a female donor with breast cancer.

This clonotype occurred a few times. This rearrangement joins TRBV7-2 to TRBJ1-2; D possibly corresponds to TRBD1 (5 bases). V dropped 1 base and J dropped 8 bases, with 11 bases sitting between them. Germline CDR1 and CDR2: SGHTA and FQGNSA. CDR3 size: 13 residues. CDR3 sequence (DNA): TGTGCCAGCAGCTTAGGCTGGGGGGAAGGCTACACCTTC. Residues: CASSLGWGEGYTF.

There are a few counts of this clonotype. This rearrangement joins TRBV9 to TRBJ2-7, with TRBD2 identical over 10 bases. V gave up 0 bases and J gave up 4 bases; unmatched junction bases: 4. Germline loops: CDR1 SGDLS, CDR2 YYNGEE. CDR3 size: 15 residues. The CDR3 loop is CASSVGNSGGYEQYF. CDR3 nucleotides: TGTGCCAGCAGCGTAGGAAATAGCGGGGGGTACGAGCAGTACTTC.

About this clonotype itself: Because it lacks the conserved phenylalanine or tryptophan at the end, this CDR3 is likely a read error. The chain recombines TRBV6-2 or TRBV6-3 with TRBJ1-1; TRBD1 is a possible D gene (6 bases). There are 17 residues in the CDR3. Germline CDR1 and CDR2: MNHEY and SVGEGT. Trimming took 1 base from V and 3 from J, leaving 18 bases between them. CDR3 protein: CASSYYRQELEDTEAFY. DNA for the CDR3: TGTGCCAGCAGTTACTACCGACAGGAATTAGAGGACACTGAAGCTTTCTAT.

This clonotype has only a few counts. Relative to the germline gene, one junction end is altered; a read error may explain this. J is TRBJ2-3 and V is TRBV24-1; 9 bases line up with TRBD1. The CDR3 loop spans 13 amino acids. Germline values: CDR1 KGHDR, CDR2 SFDVKD. In nucleotides, the CDR3 is TGTGCCACCAGTGATTCCCGCCGGGACAGGGTTATTTTT. It encodes CATSDSRRDRVIF.

The chain carries TRBV7-9 and TRBJ2-1, with 9 bases that match TRBD2. V was clipped by 5 bases and J by 8 bases; unmatched bases: 10. The CDR3 has 15 residues. The germline V gene encodes CDR1 SEHNR and CDR2 FQNEAQ (reference sequence). CDR3 DNA: TGTGCCAGCAGCGCCGGGACTAGCCGCGGGTATGAGCAGTTCTTC. It is translated as CASSAGTSRGYEQFF.

This clonotype appeared a few times. Sequence at one end of the junction differs from germline and may be a read error. The V call is TRBV7-7, the J call TRBJ2-2, with 13 bases lining up with TRBD2. This CDR3 comprises 15 residues. Germline CDR1 and CDR2: SSHAT and FNYEAQ (reference sequence). The CDR3 region is CASSPWTSGRLELFF. Here the CDR3 DNA reads TGTGCTAGCAGCCCCTGGACTAGCGGGAGATTGGAGCTGTTTTTT. Looking up the rest from reference TRBV7-7 and TRBJ2-2 gives the full variable domain: GAGVSQSPRYKVTKRGQDVTLRCDPISSHATLYWYQQALGQGPEFLTYFNYEAQPDKSGLPSDRFSAERPEGSISTLTIQRTEQRDSAMYRCASSPWTSGRLELFFGEGSRLTVL.

This clonotype was observed at least ten times. The chain combines TRBV5-1 with TRBJ2-2; tentative D call: TRBD2 (5 bases). V lost 4 bases and J 9 bases, leaving 10 bases between the germline ends. This CDR3 comprises 12 residues. The germline V gene has CDR1 SGHRS and CDR2 YFSETQ. The CDR3 spells CASSVDSRELFF. Written as DNA, the CDR3 is TGCGCCAGCAGCGTGGACTCCAGGGAGCTGTTTTTT.

Only a few counts were recorded for this clonotype. As DNA, the CDR3 is TGTGCCAGCAGTCCAGCGGGGGGGCTCCTCGAGCAGTACTTC. Amino acid sequence: CASSPAGGLLEQYF. The chain couples TRBV6-6 to TRBJ2-7; 10 bases agree with TRBD2. CDR3 size: 14 residues. The germline gives CDR1 MNHNY, CDR2 SVGAGI (reference sequence). V lost 5 bases, J lost 6 bases, and 7 bases stayed unmatched.

This clonotype was counted between two and nine times. This CDR3 is CASSLLSGLSYEQYF. The CDR3 DNA is TGTGCCAGCAGTTTATTGTCCGGCCTCTCCTACGAGCAGTACTTC. The chain combines TRBV28 with TRBJ2-7, with D unclear. Germline assignment: CDR1 MDHEN and CDR2 SYDVKM. The CDR3 is 15 amino acids. V was trimmed by 1 base and J by 0 bases, leaving 10 bases between them.

Turning to this clonotype: The conserved closing phenylalanine or tryptophan is absent in this CDR3, likely reflecting a read error. The CDR3 DNA reads TGCAGCGTTAGGACAGGGCGGGAGCAGTACCTC. Its protein is CSVRTGREQYL. The chain couples TRBV29-1 to TRBJ2-7; 8 bases line up with TRBD1. Germline V gene sequence: CDR1 SQVTM, CDR2 ANQGSEA. V shed 5 bases and J 7 bases; nucleotides not matched to a gene: 4. CDR3 length: 11 residues.

The table lists this clonotype with many counts. V gene TRBV7-2 combines with J gene TRBJ1-5; D gene unclear. V dropped 4 bases and J dropped 3 bases, with 10 bases sitting between them. The germline gives CDR1 SGHTA, CDR2 FQGNSA. The CDR3 has 14 amino acids. This chain's CDR3 is CASSSSSFNQPQHF. For the CDR3, the DNA is TGTGCCAGCAGCTCCAGTAGTTTCAATCAGCCCCAGCATTTT. Supplemented by reference TRBV7-2 and TRBJ1-5, the full variable domain reads GAGVSQSPSNKVTEKGKDVELRCDPISGHTALYWYRQSLGQGLEFLIYFQGNSAPDKSGLPSDRFSAERTGGSVSTLTIQRTQQEDSAVYLCASSSSSFNQPQHFGDGTRLSIL.

This clonotype occurred a few times. The rearrangement uses TRBV7-6 and TRBJ2-5; D gene uncertain. V lost 1 base and J 1 base, leaving 7 bases between the germline ends. CDR3 length: 14 residues. Germline V gives CDR1 SGHVS, CDR2 FNYEAQ. CDR3 bases: TGTGCCAGCAGCTTAGAGCTTTTCCAAGAGACCCAGTACTTC. Its protein product is CASSLELFQETQYF.

This clonotype was detected only a few times. J is TRBJ1-4 and V is TRBV7-8, with a possible D match to TRBD1 (6 bases). Between the trimmed V and J ends, which lost 4 bases and 10 bases, there was a span of 16 bases. This CDR3 region has 14 residues. Germline V gives CDR1 SGHVS, CDR2 FQNEAQ. The CDR3 loop reads CASSSRGPFGKLFF. CDR3 bases: TGTGCCAGCAGCTCCAGGGGCCCCTTTGGAAAACTGTTTTTT.

The V gene is TRBV5-6, the J gene TRBJ2-1; D is possibly TRBD1 (5 bases). Per germline, CDR1 SGHDT and CDR2 YYEEEE. This CDR3 contains 15 residues. The V and J ends lost 2 bases and 3 bases respectively, with 12 bases between them. The CDR3: CASSFPQGSYNEQFF. The DNA for the CDR3 is TGTGCCAGCAGCTTCCCCCAGGGAAGCTACAATGAGCAGTTCTTC.

V gene TRBV4-1 combines with J gene TRBJ1-6; no clear D gene. Trimming pared 4 bases from V and 3 bases from J, leaving 16 bases between. CDR1 is MGHRA and CDR2 is YSYEKL in the germline V gene. The CDR3 extends over 17 amino acids. The DNA for the CDR3 is TGCGCCAGCAGCCTGTATTCTGGGCGTAGCTATAATTCACCCCTCCACTTT. This translates into CASSLYSGRSYNSPLHF.

This rearrangement joins TRBV2 to TRBJ1-4; D call uncertain. Germline V gene data show CDR1 as SNHLY and CDR2 as FYNNEI. V lost 5 bases and J 7 bases, leaving 5 bases between the germline ends. The CDR3 is 11 amino acids. The CDR3 here is CASSRGEKLFF. DNA of the CDR3: TGTGCCAGCAGTAGAGGTGAAAAACTGTTTTTT.

Many counts were recorded for this clonotype. For the CDR3, the DNA is TGCAGCGTCTGGACTTCCAGCACAGATACGCAGTATTTT. Residues: CSVWTSSTDTQYF. The rearrangement uses TRBV29-1 and TRBJ2-3; tentative D call: TRBD2 (5 bases). In germline, CDR1 is SQVTM, CDR2 ANQGSEA. Trimming removed 6 bases at V and 0 bases at J, with 10 bases between. The CDR3 spans 13 residues.

Notes on this clonotype: This may arise from a read error, as a much more abundant clone is one base away. This rearrangement joins TRBV13 to TRBJ1-1; TRBD1 is a possible D gene (5 bases). This CDR3 contains 14 residues. Germline V gene data show CDR1 as PRHDT and CDR2 as FYEKMQ (reference sequence). CDR3 DNA: TGTGCCAGCAGCTTCCAGGGTTTCGACACTGAAGCTTCCTTT. Its protein product is CASSFQGFDTEASF.

Remarks on this clonotype: Mismatch with germline at one junction end may stem from a read error. The chain combines TRBV5-1 with TRBJ2-7, with TRBD1 matching 9 bases. This CDR3 comprises 14 residues. CDR1 and CDR2 from the germline V gene are SGHRS and YFSETQ. The CDR3 protein is CASSLGQGIYEQCF. CDR3 bases: TGCGCCAGCAGCTTAGGACAGGGGATCTACGAGCAGTGCTTC.